This TCR beta chain was captured in a study of early T cells in non-severe SARS-CoV-2 infection. Individual cDNA molecules were tagged with unique molecular identifiers, the study reported. MiXCR, run by TCRdb on the 5' RACE reads, gives a single entry per CDR3 protein. The sample yields around 92,000 distinct CDR3 sequences, 11% seen once. The V gene end was trimmed by 5 bases and the J gene end by 1 base; junction bases not matched to a gene: 4. Germline-derived CDR1 and CDR2 are SGHVS and FQNEAQ. The CDR3 runs 15 residues. The sequencing sample was made of whole blood. This TCR came from an adult who was a healthcare worker with PCR-confirmed SARS-CoV-2 infection or an uninfected control (not recorded which). This chain links TRBV7-8 with TRBJ1-3, with 8 positions matching TRBD1. The CDR3 sequence: CASSPQGVSGNTIYF. In DNA form, the CDR3 reads TGTGCCAGCAGCCCACAGGGGGTTTCTGGAAACACCATATATTTT.